This passage covers 21 T cell receptor beta chains from one sample sequenced in a study of blood T cell repertoires in COVID-19. Libraries were prepared by immunoSEQ multiplex PCR; TCRdb keeps only in-frame clonotypes and omits some of them. The sample comprises tens of thousands of clones, around 86% of which are singletons, and under 20% rests with the top ten. Sequenced material: peripheral blood. The receptors stem from a woman aged 55-69 years with active COVID-19.

The chain carries TRBV15 and TRBJ2-5; D may be TRBD2 (7 bases). Trimming shortened V by 3 bases and J by 5 bases, and 16 bases separated the two germline ends. Germline CDR1 is LNHNV and CDR2 is YYDKDF (reference sequence). This CDR3 spans 15 amino acids. CDR3 sequence (DNA): TGTGCCACCAGCAGGGATAAGGGGGGGATCGAGACCCAGTACTTC. Translating gives CATSRDKGGIETQYF.

The chain joins TRBV3-1 (or the pseudogene TRBV3-2) to TRBJ2-1; TRBD2 aligns across 7 bases. J was trimmed by 4 bases and V by 6 bases; bases with no gene match: 9. From germline, CDR1 is LGHDT and CDR2 YNNKEL (reference sequence). This CDR3 is 15 amino acids long. The CDR3 loop reads CASRRSGSPYNEQFF. DNA of the CDR3: TGTGCCAGCAGGCGTAGCGGGTCACCTTACAATGAGCAGTTCTTC.

The chain couples TRBV29-1 to TRBJ1-1; maybe TRBD1 (5 bases). Germline CDR1 reads SQVTM; CDR2 reads ANQGSEA. With 7 bases removed from V and 3 bases from J, the gap between germline ends came to 15 bases. The CDR3 has 13 amino acids. CDR3 sequence (DNA): TGCAGCGCGCCAGGTTGGGGGGACACTGAAGCTTTCTTT. Residues: CSAPGWGDTEAFF.

The gene calls are TRBV29-1 and TRBJ2-1, with D perhaps matching TRBD1 (5 bases). The CDR3 spans 12 residues. CDR1 and CDR2 from the germline V gene are SQVTM and ANQGSEA. The V end was cut by 7 bases, the J end by 7 bases, with 14 bases between. CDR3 in amino acids: CSGTRARNEQFF. CDR3 bases: TGCAGCGGGACAAGGGCTAGAAATGAGCAGTTCTTC.

The CDR3 DNA reads TGTGCCAGCAGCGCGCCAACCAGGGGTGATGTGAACACTGAAGCTTTCTTT. The encoded protein is CASSAPTRGDVNTEAFF. This sequence joins TRBV5-4 and TRBJ1-1; D perhaps matches TRBD1 (6 bases). The CDR3 length is 17 residues. Trimming cost V 4 bases and J 0 bases, with 19 bases left between them. The V gene's germline CDR1 is SGHNT and CDR2 YYREEE (reference sequence).

This clone was counted only a few times. The chain combines TRBV6-5 with TRBJ1-3; D uncertain. V lost 2 bases and J 6 bases, leaving 2 bases between the germline ends. Looked up from germline, CDR1 is MNHEY and CDR2 is SVGAGI. The CDR3 is 11 amino acids. CDR3 nucleotide sequence: TGTGCCAGCAGTTACCTAAACACCATATATTTT. Amino acids: CASSYLNTIYF.

The chain carries TRBV6-5 and TRBJ1-5; a weak D match, TRBD1 (6 bases). The CDR3 runs 13 residues. Trimming left V 8 bases short and J 5 bases short, with 13 bases between. Germline loops: CDR1 MNHEY, CDR2 SVGAGI. The CDR3 DNA reads as TGTGCCAGCGCGTCAGGGGTGGATCAGCCCCAGCATTTT. Translating gives CASASGVDQPQHF.

This clone was observed a few times. The V gene is TRBV9, the J gene TRBJ2-2, with 11 bases that match TRBD2. CDR1 is SGDLS, CDR2 YYNGEE, per germline. V trimming: 5 bases; J trimming: 7 bases; junction bases outside the gene matches: 7. The CDR3 length is 15 residues. Here the CDR3 DNA reads TGTGCCAGCAGACTAGCGGGGGATCTTGACGGGGAGCTGTTTTTT. Its protein product is CASRLAGDLDGELFF.

Note on this clone: Its ends do not fully match the called genes, so a read error is possible. This chain connects TRBV29-1 to TRBJ2-1; D remains unclear. In germline, CDR1 is SQVTM, CDR2 ANQGSEA. This CDR3 is built from 13 residues. The CDR3 sequence is CSVKDSSYNEQFF. DNA of the CDR3: TGCAGCGTTAAAGATAGCTCCTACAATGAGCAGTTCTTC.

The gene calls are TRBV7-3 and TRBJ1-2, with a weak D call TRBD1 (5 bases). V was pared by 2 bases and J by 2 bases, with 12 bases between. The CDR3 has 15 residues. Germline loops: CDR1 SGHTA, CDR2 FQGTGA. As DNA, the CDR3 is TGTGCCAGCAGCTTATCCCCAGGGCGGAACTATGGCTACACCTTC. Its translation is CASSLSPGRNYGYTF.

The CDR3: CASSLPAGRETQYF. For the CDR3, the DNA is TGTGCCAGCAGCTTACCAGCGGGTCGGGAGACCCAGTACTTC. The chain joins TRBV5-6 to TRBJ2-5; D possibly corresponds to TRBD2 (6 bases). V was clipped by 2 bases and J by 5 bases, with 13 bases between them. Germline V gene data show CDR1 as SGHDT and CDR2 as YYEEEE. The CDR3 has 14 residues.

The rearrangement joins TRBV3-1 (or the pseudogene TRBV3-2) to TRBJ1-6, with D possibly being TRBD1 (5 bases). Between the trimmed V and J ends, which lost 6 bases and 7 bases, there was a span of 16 bases. Germline V CDR1 and CDR2: LGHDT, YNNKEL (reference sequence). This CDR3 is 15 amino acids long. The CDR3 sequence: CASSRTRQGNSPLHF. In nucleotides, the CDR3 is TGTGCCAGCAGTCGGACACGGCAGGGAAATTCACCCCTCCACTTT.

The chain couples TRBV18 to TRBJ2-3; possible D gene TRBD2, 5 bases. This CDR3 is 13 amino acids long. V was pared by 2 bases and J by 7 bases, with 10 bases between. In germline, CDR1 is KGHSH, CDR2 LQKENI. As DNA, the CDR3 is TGTGCCAGCTCACCAGTTAGCGCAAATACGCAGTATTTT. This encodes CASSPVSANTQYF.

V is TRBV2 and J is TRBJ1-6; 9 bases match TRBD1. The length of the CDR3 is 16 residues. CDR1 is SNHLY and CDR2 is FYNNEI in the germline V gene. V shed 4 bases, J shed 4 bases, and the junction held 5 bases outside the gene matches. CDR3 region: CASSASGTGYNSPLHF. CDR3 in DNA: TGTGCCAGCAGTGCTTCCGGGACAGGGTATAATTCACCCCTCCACTTT.

The chain recombines TRBV28 with TRBJ1-2; a possible D gene is TRBD1 (6 bases). Trimming shortened V by 1 base and J by 2 bases, and 11 bases separated the two germline ends. The CDR3 loop spans 15 amino acids. Germline CDR1 is MDHEN and CDR2 is SYDVKM. CDR3 residues: CASSLSGQTNYGYTF. CDR3 nucleotides: TGTGCCAGCAGTTTATCAGGACAGACAAACTATGGCTACACCTTC.

The chain joins TRBV5-1 to TRBJ2-2, with TRBD2 matching 8 bases. Germline V gives CDR1 SGHRS, CDR2 YFSETQ. Unmatched junction bases numbered 11, after V lost 4 bases and J lost 3 bases. This CDR3 spans 17 amino acids. For the CDR3, the DNA is TGCGCCAGCAGCCCTACCCCCACGGGGGGGTACACCGGGGAGCTGTTTTTT. This translates into CASSPTPTGGYTGELFF.

The J gene is TRBJ1-2, the V gene TRBV29-1; D is possibly TRBD1 (6 bases). The CDR3 length is 15 residues. Trimming removed 6 bases at V and 4 bases at J, with 21 bases between. Per the germline V gene, CDR1 is SQVTM and CDR2 is ANQGSEA. The CDR3 here is CSVALRGGRGYGYTF. The CDR3 bases are TGCAGCGTGGCTTTAAGGGGGGGGCGCGGCTATGGCTACACCTTC.

The gene calls are TRBV5-1 and TRBJ2-5; unclear D gene. Germline-derived CDR1 and CDR2 are SGHRS and YFSETQ. CDR3 length: 12 residues. Trimming stripped 3 bases from V and 5 bases from J, with 8 bases between. CDR3 nucleotide sequence: TGCGCCAGCAGCTCAACCGGGGAGACCCAGTACTTC. It specifies CASSSTGETQYF.

The chain has TRBV6-5 and TRBJ1-2; D gene uncertain. The germline V gene encodes CDR1 MNHEY and CDR2 SVGAGI. V lost 6 bases, J lost 8 bases, and 13 bases lay in between. The CDR3 loop spans 12 amino acids. The CDR3 spells CASRPAGRGYTF. DNA for the CDR3: TGTGCCAGCAGGCCGGCTGGGAGGGGCTACACCTTC.

The chain employs TRBV6-1 and TRBJ2-7; 8 bases align to TRBD2. V was clipped by 0 bases and J by 8 bases; unmatched bases: 18. Germline V CDR1 and CDR2: MNHNS, SASEGT. This CDR3 is 18 amino acids long. Written as DNA, the CDR3 is TGTGCCAGCAGTGAAGCGGACGTCCGGGCGGGGGGAAGGGGAAAGCAGTACTTC. This encodes CASSEADVRAGGRGKQYF.

The CDR3: CASSPGQAYNSPLHF. CDR3 in DNA: TGTGCCAGCTCACCGGGGCAGGCCTATAATTCACCCCTCCACTTT. The chain is built from TRBV18 and TRBJ1-6, with D perhaps matching TRBD1 (5 bases). CDR3 length equals 15 residues. Per the germline V gene, CDR1 is KGHSH and CDR2 is LQKENI. The V end was cut by 3 bases, the J end by 2 bases, with 8 bases between.